This paragraph reports one T cell receptor (beta chain). Antigen unknown. The record originates from a study of T cells in localized non-small cell lung cancer. Germline V CDR1 and CDR2: SEHNR, FQNEAQ (reference sequence). V dropped 5 bases and J dropped 5; count of bases not matched to a gene: 9. This CDR3 is built from 15 residues. Assay: immunoSEQ multiplex PCR; the TCRdb copy retains only in-frame clones and omits some. The sample has approximately 25,000 clones, around nine tenths seen once. General study points: Tumor showed lower T cell clonality than uninvolved adjacent lung, where it was highest. Investigators sequenced only a single tumor region, leaving heterogeneity possible. In adjacent lung, a median around 57 of the top 100 tumor clones were found. Longer overall survival was seen with higher T cell density measured in blood.

The sequence came from a woman between 35 and 75 years old with stage I lung adenocarcinoma. The V call is TRBV7-9, the J call TRBJ1-2; 9 positions match TRBD1. This specimen was peripheral blood, taken before any cancer treatment. The CDR3, as DNA: TGTGCCAGCAGCCCCCGGACAGGGGTGGGGTATGGCTACACCTTC. Protein: CASSPRTGVGYGYTF.